This TCR beta chain was profiled in a study of blood T cell repertoires in COVID-19 (dated by TCRdb to 2020 to 2021). At the level of the whole study: Collaborator samples came from the United States, Italy and Spain and covered acute and convalescent phases of COVID-19. The material from the prospective study consisted of cDNA or gDNA derived from T cells, B-cell-depleted T cells, or PBMCs. Deeply sampled blood TCRbeta repertoires from subjects exposed to, actively infected with, or recovered from COVID-19 were included in the dataset. The repertoires were released in a freely available public database meant as a resource for research on the immune response to SARS-CoV-2. The samples were drawn from two sources: the first 160 participants of the ongoing ImmuneRACE study, and 1,254 subjects contributed by 6 global collaborators. A de-identified subject ID, COVID-19 status, age in years and sex were almost always included in the sample metadata. Where HLA class I and class II types were available, the types were taken from metadata supplied by the sample provider, not from assay-based typing.

The germline V gene encodes CDR1 GTSNPN and CDR2 SVGIG (reference sequence). V lost 0 bases and J lost 4 bases; the stretch between them is 9 bases long. Its CDR3 holds 14 amino acids, cysteine through phenylalanine. The CDR3 DNA has 42 bases and is translated from base 1. This clone was observed once. Its antigen is not yet known. No base-level quality is on record; no much larger clone is a single base apart. The collaborating institutions used their own protocols to collect whole blood in K2EDTA tubes. For TCRbeta analysis, collaborators shipped samples as frozen whole blood, isolated PBMCs, or DNA extracted from either of those sample types. Paper-wide results and their limitations: Clinical and demographic metadata were provided uncurated, with the amount varying by source and participant.

TCRbeta CDR3 regions were amplified from genomic DNA by means of the immunoSEQ Assay, a bias-controlled multiplex PCR. Per the authors' processing: The number of nucleated cells in each sample was estimated by amplification of reference gene primers within the assay. To quantify the absolute abundance of each unique TCRbeta CDR3 rearrangement, sequence reads were collapsed and filtered. For each sample, productive Simpson clonality was calculated as the square root of Simpson's diversity index across productive rearrangements. Held by TCRdb, this immuneACCESS table contains in-frame sequences only and omits some clones. Under half of the omission traces to an unresolved V gene where checked; the cause of the rest is unknown. That table is the source of V, J and clone size, and D and trimming were worked out from the DNA. For this sample there are around 330,000 clones; 85% to 90% appear just once. The leading ten clones occupy approximately 4% of the sample.

Input material: peripheral blood. The chain employs TRBV30 and TRBJ1-4; the D gene is not confidently resolved. The sequence was obtained from a woman in her forties or fifties with active or convalescent COVID-19. The CDR3: CAWSVGRYNEKLFF. The base sequence is TGTGCCTGGAGTGTAGGCAGGTATAATGAAAAACTGTTTTTT.